The 15 T cell receptor beta chains in this list originate from one sample, sequenced in a study of T cells in tumors after PD-1 blockade. Generated by immunoSEQ multiplex PCR, the TCRdb table keeps only in-frame clones and is missing some. This table has fewer than 2,000 clones, 55% to 80% appearing once. The sequences come from tumor tissue, collected before anti-PD-1 treatment. These receptors all stem from a human donor with cutaneous squamous cell carcinoma.

The J gene is TRBJ2-5, the V gene TRBV19, with D maybe TRBD1 (6 bases). The CDR3 sequence is 16 residues long. Germline loops: CDR1 LNHDA, CDR2 SQIVND (reference sequence). V was shortened by 3 bases and J by 4 bases, with 18 bases between the two germline ends. The CDR3 DNA follows: TGTGCCAGTAGTATGAAGGCCCGTCAAGGGGGAGAGACCCAGTACTTC. Its protein product is CASSMKARQGGETQYF.

This clone has a single count. The chain recombines TRBV28 with TRBJ1-5, with 10 bases aligning to TRBD1. The length of the CDR3 is 14 residues. Germline V gene lookup returns CDR1 MDHEN and CDR2 SYDVKM. Trimming cost V 6 bases and J 4 bases; bases outside gene matches: 3. CDR3 loop: CASSRDRGNQPQHF. The CDR3 nucleotides are TGTGCCAGCAGCAGGGACAGGGGTAATCAGCCCCAGCATTTT.

The chain links TRBV18 to TRBJ2-1; D gene unclear. The CDR3 totals 13 residues. The germline V gene encodes CDR1 KGHSH and CDR2 LQKENI. Trimming shortened V by 6 bases and J by 5 bases, and 11 bases separated the two germline ends. In DNA, the CDR3 is TGTGCCAGCTCTACCAACCGGGACAATGAGCAGTTCTTC. Translating gives CASSTNRDNEQFF.

V is TRBV6-1 and J is TRBJ2-5; a weak D match, TRBD1 (5 bases). This CDR3 is 15 amino acids long. Trimming removed 3 bases at V and 1 base at J, with 12 bases between. Germline V lookup: CDR1 MNHNS, CDR2 SASEGT. The CDR3 region has the DNA TGTGCCAGCAGTGACCTACAGGCGCTCCAAGAGACCCAGTACTTC. Protein: CASSDLQALQETQYF.

V is TRBV7-2 and J is TRBJ2-2, with D perhaps TRBD1 (6 bases). Germline V gives CDR1 SGHTA, CDR2 FQGNSA. The length of the CDR3 is 15 residues. Between the trimmed V and J ends, which lost 0 bases and 4 bases, there was a span of 9 bases. This CDR3 reads CASSLAQGSTGELFF. CDR3 in DNA: TGTGCCAGCAGCTTAGCTCAGGGGTCCACCGGGGAGCTGTTTTTT.

V usage is TRBV14 and J usage is TRBJ1-3; D uncertain. The germline V gene has CDR1 SGHDN and CDR2 FVKESK. V was shortened by 3 bases and J by 9 bases, with 6 bases between the two germline ends. The length of the CDR3 is 11 residues. CDR3 residues: CASSQGTTIYF. In DNA, the CDR3 is TGTGCCAGCAGCCAGGGCACCACCATATATTTT.

In its sample, this clone ranks as large (0.1 to 1%). V is TRBV29-1 and J is TRBJ1-2; D unresolved. CDR1 is SQVTM and CDR2 is ANQGSEA in the germline V gene. This CDR3 has 13 amino acids. Between the trimmed V and J ends, which lost 2 bases and 0 bases, there was a span of 7 bases. In DNA, the CDR3 is TGCAGCGTTGAATGGGTGTCTAACTATGGCTACACCTTC. This encodes CSVEWVSNYGYTF.

The CDR3 bases are TGTGCCAGCAGTGTGTATAGAGAGGGTGAGCAGTTCTTC. Its protein is CASSVYREGEQFF. This chain joins TRBV6-4 and TRBJ2-1, with D perhaps matching TRBD2 (5 bases). Trimming cost V 4 bases and J 9 bases, with 13 bases left between them. CDR1 is MRHNA, CDR2 SNTAGT, per germline. This CDR3 is built from 13 residues.

This clone was seen only a few times. The chain uses TRBV11-2 and TRBJ2-3, with D maybe TRBD2 (6 bases). The CDR3 totals 15 residues. V dropped 7 bases and J dropped 5 bases, with 19 bases sitting between them. Germline CDR1 and CDR2: SGHAT and FQNNGV. CDR3 coding DNA: TGTGCCAGCACCGAAGGGCGGGGAGGCAAAGATACGCAGTATTTT. Its protein product is CASTEGRGGKDTQYF.

This clone was picked up a small number of times. The gene calls are TRBV6-5 and TRBJ2-4, with D maybe TRBD1 (6 bases). Germline loops: CDR1 MNHEY, CDR2 SVGAGI. CDR3 length: 14 amino acids. The V end lost 6 bases, the J end lost 2 bases, and 11 bases lay between the germline ends. CDR3 DNA: TGTGCCAGCAGGGGGACAACCTCCAAAAACATTCAGTACTTC. It encodes CASRGTTSKNIQYF.

Regarding this clone: The sample contains more than one DNA sequence encoding this CDR3. V is TRBV28 and J is TRBJ2-4; TRBD1 aligns across 11 bases. This CDR3 region has 18 residues. The J segment lost 1 base and the V segment lost 5 bases, leaving 10 bases of the junction unmatched. Germline CDR1 MDHEN, CDR2 SYDVKM. The CDR3 DNA reads as TGTGCCAGCAGTCGTACCGGGACAGGGGGACTCGCCAAAAACATTCAGTACTTC. It is translated as CASSRTGTGGLAKNIQYF.

The table lists this clone with a count of one. This sequence joins TRBV19 and TRBJ2-7; TRBD2 might be the D (5 bases). Germline V CDR1 and CDR2: LNHDA, SQIVND (reference sequence). The CDR3 is made up of 15 amino acids. V gave up 5 bases and J gave up 3 bases, with 17 bases separating them. The CDR3 sequence: CASSPHGRGVYEQYF. The CDR3 region has the DNA TGTGCCAGTAGTCCCCATGGTCGGGGTGTCTACGAGCAGTACTTC. Together with reference TRBV19 and TRBJ2-7, the CDR3 gives the full variable domain: DGGITQSPKYLFRKEGQNVTLSCEQNLNHDAMYWYRQDPGQGLRLIYYSQIVNDFQKGDIAEGYSVSREKKESFPLTVTSAQKNPTAFYLCASSPHGRGVYEQYFGPGTRLTVT.

The chain couples TRBV13 to TRBJ2-1; D unresolved. V lost 0 bases and J lost 8, with 11 bases in between. This CDR3 region has 14 residues. Germline CDR1 reads PRHDT; CDR2 reads FYEKMQ (reference sequence). Written as DNA, the CDR3 is TGTGCCAGCAGCTTAGGGGATTTCCCCGATGAGCAGTTCTTC. Protein sequence: CASSLGDFPDEQFF.

In regard to this clone: In the same sample, other DNA sequences code for this CDR3. The chain combines TRBV29-1 with TRBJ2-1; 7 nucleotides line up with TRBD2. The CDR3 totals 14 residues. Unmatched junction bases numbered 8, after V lost 1 base and J lost 8 bases. The germline CDR1 and CDR2 sequences are SQVTM and ANQGSEA. The CDR3, as DNA: TGCAGCGTTGAAGGGGGTCGGGGGGTGGATGAGCAGTTCTTC. This codes for CSVEGGRGVDEQFF.

The CDR3 region is CASSSGTGFFNYGYTF. The CDR3 DNA follows: TGTGCCAGCAGCTCCGGGACAGGGTTCTTTAACTATGGCTACACCTTC. V usage is TRBV5-6 and J usage is TRBJ1-2, with 9 bases identical to TRBD1. The junction had 7 bases not matched to a gene; V was cut back by 3 bases and J by 1 base. CDR3 length: 16 amino acids. Germline V gene sequence: CDR1 SGHDT, CDR2 YYEEEE.